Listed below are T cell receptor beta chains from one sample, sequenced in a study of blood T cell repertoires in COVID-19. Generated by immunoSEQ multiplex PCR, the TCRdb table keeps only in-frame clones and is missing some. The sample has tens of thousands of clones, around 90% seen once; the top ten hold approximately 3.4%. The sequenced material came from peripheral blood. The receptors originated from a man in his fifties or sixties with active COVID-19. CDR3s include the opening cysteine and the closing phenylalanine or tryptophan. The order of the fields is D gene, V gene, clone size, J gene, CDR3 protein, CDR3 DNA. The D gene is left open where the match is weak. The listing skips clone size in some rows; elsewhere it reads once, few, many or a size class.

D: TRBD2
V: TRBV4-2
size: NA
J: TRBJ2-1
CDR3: CASSQVASGGTYNEQFF
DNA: TGTGCCAGCAGCCAAGTTGCCAGCGGGGGAACCTACAATGAGCAGTTCTTC

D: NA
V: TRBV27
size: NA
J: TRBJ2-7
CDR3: CASINRVTYEQYF
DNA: TGTGCCAGCATTAACAGGGTCACCTACGAGCAGTACTTC

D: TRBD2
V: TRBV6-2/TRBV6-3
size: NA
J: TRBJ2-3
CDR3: CASSYSFPSGHTDTQYF
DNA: TGTGCCAGCAGTTACTCATTTCCTAGCGGCCACACAGATACGCAGTATTTT

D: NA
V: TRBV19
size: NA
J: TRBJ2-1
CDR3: CASSAEAEQFF
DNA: TGTGCCAGTAGCGCCGAGGCGGAGCAGTTCTTC

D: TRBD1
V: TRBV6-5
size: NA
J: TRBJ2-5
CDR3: CASSYGTGQVETQYF
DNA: TGTGCCAGCAGTTACGGGACAGGGCAAGTGGAGACCCAGTACTTC

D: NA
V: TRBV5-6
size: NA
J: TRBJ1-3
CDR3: CASSFGDRGGNTIYF
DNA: TGTGCCAGCAGCTTTGGAGACCGGGGGGGAAACACCATATATTTT

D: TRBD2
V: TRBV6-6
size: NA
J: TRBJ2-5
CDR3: CASSTTSGRGSETQYF
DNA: TGTGCCAGCAGTACGACTAGCGGGCGCGGTTCCGAGACCCAGTACTTC

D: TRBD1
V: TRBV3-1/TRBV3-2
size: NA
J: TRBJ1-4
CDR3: CASRNSRGEKLFF
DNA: TGTGCCAGCAGGAATAGCAGGGGGGAAAAACTGTTTTTT

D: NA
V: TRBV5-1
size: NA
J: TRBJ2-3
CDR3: CASRTASTDTQYF
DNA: TGCGCCAGCAGGACAGCAAGCACAGATACGCAGTATTTT

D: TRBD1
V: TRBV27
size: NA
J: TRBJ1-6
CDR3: CASSGLTGGGSPLHF
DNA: TGTGCCAGCAGTGGCTTGACAGGGGGCGGTTCACCCCTCCACTTT

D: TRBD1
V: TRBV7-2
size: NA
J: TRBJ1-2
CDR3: CASSTKGAPDPYGYTF
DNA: TGTGCCAGCAGCACTAAGGGGGCTCCAGACCCTTATGGCTACACCTTC

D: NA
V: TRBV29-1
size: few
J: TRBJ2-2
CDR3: CSVENYTGELFF
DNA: TGCAGCGTTGAAAACTACACCGGGGAGCTGTTTTTT

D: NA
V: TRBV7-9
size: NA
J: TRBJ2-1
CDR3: CASSSWTGRVYNEQFF
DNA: TGTGCCAGCAGCTCCTGGACAGGGAGGGTTTACAATGAGCAGTTCTTC

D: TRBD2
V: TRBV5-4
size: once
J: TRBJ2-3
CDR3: CASSRATSGGTADTQYF
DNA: TGTGCCAGCAGCAGGGCTACTAGCGGGGGAACCGCAGATACGCAGTATTTT

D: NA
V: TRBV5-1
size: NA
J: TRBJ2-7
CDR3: CASSRPGVDYEQYF
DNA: TGCGCCAGCAGCCGCCCGGGGGTTGACTACGAGCAGTACTTC

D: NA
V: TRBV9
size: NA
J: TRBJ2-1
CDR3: CASSVAPRLDEQFF
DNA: TGTGCCAGCAGCGTAGCCCCCAGACTGGATGAGCAGTTCTTC

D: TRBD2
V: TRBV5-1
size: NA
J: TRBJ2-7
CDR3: CASSWSGGAREQYF
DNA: TGCGCCAGCAGCTGGTCCGGGGGGGCGCGCGAGCAGTACTTC

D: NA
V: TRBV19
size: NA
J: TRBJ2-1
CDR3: CASIGGLSYNEQFF
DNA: TGTGCCAGTATCGGGGGGCTCTCCTACAATGAGCAGTTCTTC

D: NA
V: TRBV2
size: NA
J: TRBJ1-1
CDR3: CASSGQPMNTEAFF
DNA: TGTGCCAGCAGCGGACAGCCTATGAACACTGAAGCTTTCTTT

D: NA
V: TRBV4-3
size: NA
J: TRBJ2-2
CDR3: CASSRQVGELFF
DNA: TGCGCCAGCAGCCGACAAGTCGGGGAGCTGTTTTTT

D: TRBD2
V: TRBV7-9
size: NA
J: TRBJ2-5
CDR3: CASSFRLAGQETQYF
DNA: TGTGCCAGCAGCTTCCGACTAGCGGGGCAAGAGACCCAGTACTTC

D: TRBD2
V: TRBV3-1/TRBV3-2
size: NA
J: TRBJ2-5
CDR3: CASSQGRTSWFQYF
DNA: TGTGCCAGCAGCCAAGGTCGGACTAGTTGGTTCCAGTACTTC

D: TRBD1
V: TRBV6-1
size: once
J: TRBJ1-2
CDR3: CASSAFGPGQGIYGYTF
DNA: TGTGCCAGCAGTGCCTTTGGACCGGGACAGGGGATCTATGGCTACACCTTC

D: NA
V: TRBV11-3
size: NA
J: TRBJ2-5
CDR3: CASSLGGKGSRETQYF
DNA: TGTGCCAGCAGCTTAGGGGGAAAGGGGTCGCGAGAGACCCAGTACTTC

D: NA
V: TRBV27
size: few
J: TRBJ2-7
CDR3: CASSRQSDEQYF
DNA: TGTGCCAGCAGTCGACAGTCTGACGAGCAGTACTTC

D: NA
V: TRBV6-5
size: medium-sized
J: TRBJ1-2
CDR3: CASSYSRGLNYGYTF
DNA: TGTGCCAGCAGTTACTCCAGGGGCCTTAACTATGGCTACACCTTC

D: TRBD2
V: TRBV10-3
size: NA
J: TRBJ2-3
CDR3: CAISSLGTSGGALAYF
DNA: TGTGCCATCAGCTCTCTCGGGACTAGCGGGGGGGCTTTGGCGTATTTT

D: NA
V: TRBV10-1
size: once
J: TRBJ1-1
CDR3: CASSESRRQAFF
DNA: TGCGCCAGCAGTGAGTCAAGGAGGCAAGCTTTCTTT

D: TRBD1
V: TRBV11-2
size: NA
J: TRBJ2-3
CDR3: CASSPSTGGPTDTQYF
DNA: TGTGCCAGCAGCCCATCGACAGGGGGCCCCACAGATACGCAGTATTTT

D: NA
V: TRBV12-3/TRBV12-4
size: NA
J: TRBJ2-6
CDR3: CASTLGGANVLTF
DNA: TGTGCCAGCACCCTCGGGGGGGCCAACGTCCTGACTTTC

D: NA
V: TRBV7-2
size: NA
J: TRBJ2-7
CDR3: CASRSLDSYEQYF
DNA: TGTGCCAGCAGGTCACTCGACTCGTACGAGCAGTACTTC

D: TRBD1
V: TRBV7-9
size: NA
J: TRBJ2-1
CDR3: CASSFPRDRGGSEQFF
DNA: TGTGCCAGCAGCTTCCCCCGGGACAGGGGTGGTAGTGAGCAGTTCTTC

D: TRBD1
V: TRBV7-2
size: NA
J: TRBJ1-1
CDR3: CASSTSGGTEAFF
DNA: TGTGCCAGCAGCACCTCAGGGGGCACTGAAGCTTTCTTT

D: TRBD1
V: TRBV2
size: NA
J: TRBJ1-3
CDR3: CASTPDRGAGNTIYF
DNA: TGTGCCAGCACCCCCGACAGGGGAGCTGGAAACACCATATATTTT

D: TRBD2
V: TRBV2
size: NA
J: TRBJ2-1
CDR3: CASRRTSGGASNEQFF
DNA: TGTGCCAGCAGAAGGACTAGCGGGGGGGCCAGCAATGAGCAGTTCTTC

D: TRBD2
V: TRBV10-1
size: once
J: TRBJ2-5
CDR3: CASSESSKTGGRETQYF
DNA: TGCGCCAGCAGTGAGTCGTCTAAGACGGGGGGGCGGGAGACCCAGTACTTC

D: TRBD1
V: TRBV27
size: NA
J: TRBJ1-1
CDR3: CASSSTGAGNTEAFF
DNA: TGTGCCAGCAGCTCTACAGGGGCGGGGAACACTGAAGCTTTCTTT